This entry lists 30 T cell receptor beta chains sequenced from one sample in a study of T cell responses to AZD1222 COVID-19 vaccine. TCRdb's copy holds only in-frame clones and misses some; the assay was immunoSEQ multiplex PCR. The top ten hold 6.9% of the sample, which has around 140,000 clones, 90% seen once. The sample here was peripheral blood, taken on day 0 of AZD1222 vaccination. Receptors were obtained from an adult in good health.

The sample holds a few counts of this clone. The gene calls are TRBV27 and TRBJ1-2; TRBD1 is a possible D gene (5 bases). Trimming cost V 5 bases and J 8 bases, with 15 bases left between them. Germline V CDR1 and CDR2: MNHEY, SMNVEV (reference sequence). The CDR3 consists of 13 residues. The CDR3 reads CASSRGGPYGYTF. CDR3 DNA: TGTGCCAGCAGTCGGGGGGGTCCCTACGGCTACACCTTC.

The CDR3 is CASSESRWGDTQYF. Written as DNA, the CDR3 is TGCGCCAGCAGTGAGTCTAGGTGGGGAGATACGCAGTATTTT. This chain connects TRBV10-1 to TRBJ2-3, with D uncertain. CDR1 and CDR2 (germline): WNHNN, SYGVQD (reference sequence). V was pared by 0 bases and J by 5 bases, with 9 bases between. The CDR3 contains 14 residues.

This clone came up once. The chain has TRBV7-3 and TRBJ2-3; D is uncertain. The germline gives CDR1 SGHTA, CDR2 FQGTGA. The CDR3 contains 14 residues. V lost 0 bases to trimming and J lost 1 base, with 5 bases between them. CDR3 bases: TGTGCCAGCAGCTTAACAAGCGGCACAGATACGCAGTATTTT. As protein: CASSLTSGTDTQYF.

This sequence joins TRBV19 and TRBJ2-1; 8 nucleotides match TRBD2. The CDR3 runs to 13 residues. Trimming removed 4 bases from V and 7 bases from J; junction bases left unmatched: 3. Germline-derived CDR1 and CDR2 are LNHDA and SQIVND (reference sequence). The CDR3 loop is CASSTSGGNEQFF. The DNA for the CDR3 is TGTGCCAGTAGTACTTCGGGGGGGAATGAGCAGTTCTTC. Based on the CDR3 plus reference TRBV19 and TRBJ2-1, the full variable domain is DGGITQSPKYLFRKEGQNVTLSCEQNLNHDAMYWYRQDPGQGLRLIYYSQIVNDFQKGDIAEGYSVSREKKESFPLTVTSAQKNPTAFYLCASSTSGGNEQFFGPGTRLTVL.

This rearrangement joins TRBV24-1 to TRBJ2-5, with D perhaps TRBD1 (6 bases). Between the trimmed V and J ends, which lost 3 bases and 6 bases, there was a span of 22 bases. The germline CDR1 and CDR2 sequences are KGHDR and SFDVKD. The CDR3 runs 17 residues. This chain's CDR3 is CATSDPVGLPGVQTQYF. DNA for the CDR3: TGTGCCACCAGTGATCCAGTAGGGCTTCCAGGGGTGCAGACCCAGTACTTC.

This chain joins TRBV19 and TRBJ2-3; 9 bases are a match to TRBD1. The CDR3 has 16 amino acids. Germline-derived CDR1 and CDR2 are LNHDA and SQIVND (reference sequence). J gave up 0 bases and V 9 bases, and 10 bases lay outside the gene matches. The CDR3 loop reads CASRRDREGSTDTQYF. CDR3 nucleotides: TGTGCCAGCCGCCGGGACAGGGAAGGAAGCACAGATACGCAGTATTTT.

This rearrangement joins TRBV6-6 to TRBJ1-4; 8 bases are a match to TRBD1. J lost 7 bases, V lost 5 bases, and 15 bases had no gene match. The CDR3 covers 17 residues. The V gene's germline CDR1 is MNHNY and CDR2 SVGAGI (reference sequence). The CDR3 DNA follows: TGTGCCAGCAGTCTCCCGATCACAGGGGGATTGCGTGAAAAACTGTTTTTT. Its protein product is CASSLPITGGLREKLFF.

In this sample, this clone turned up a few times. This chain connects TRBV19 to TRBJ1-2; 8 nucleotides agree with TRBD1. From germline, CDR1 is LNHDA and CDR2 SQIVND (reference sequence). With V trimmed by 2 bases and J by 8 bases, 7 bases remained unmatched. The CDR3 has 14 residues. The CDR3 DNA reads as TGTGCCAGTAGTATACCCCGGACAGGGAGCGGCTACACCTTC. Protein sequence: CASSIPRTGSGYTF.

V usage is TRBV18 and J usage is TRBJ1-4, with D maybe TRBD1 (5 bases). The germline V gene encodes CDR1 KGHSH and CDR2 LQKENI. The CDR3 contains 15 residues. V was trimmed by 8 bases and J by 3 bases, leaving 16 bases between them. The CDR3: CASTQGTRANEKLFF. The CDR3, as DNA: TGTGCCAGCACCCAAGGTACCAGGGCTAATGAAAAACTGTTTTTT.

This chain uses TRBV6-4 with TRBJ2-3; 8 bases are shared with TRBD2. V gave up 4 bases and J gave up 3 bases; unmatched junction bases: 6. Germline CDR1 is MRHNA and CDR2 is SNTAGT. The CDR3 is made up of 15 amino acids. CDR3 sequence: CASSGGSGGTDTQYF. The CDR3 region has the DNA TGTGCCAGCAGTGGCGGCTCGGGGGGGACAGATACGCAGTATTTT.

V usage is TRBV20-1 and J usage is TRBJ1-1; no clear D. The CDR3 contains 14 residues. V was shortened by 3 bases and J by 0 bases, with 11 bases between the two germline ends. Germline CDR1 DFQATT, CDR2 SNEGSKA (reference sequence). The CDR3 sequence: CSASKGSLNTEAFF. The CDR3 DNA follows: TGCAGTGCTAGTAAAGGCAGCTTGAACACTGAAGCTTTCTTT.

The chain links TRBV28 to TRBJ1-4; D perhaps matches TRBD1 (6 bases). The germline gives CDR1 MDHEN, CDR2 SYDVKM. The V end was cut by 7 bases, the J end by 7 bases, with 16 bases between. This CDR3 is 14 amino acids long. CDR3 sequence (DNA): TGTGCCAGCACTCACGAGGGGGGTTTTGAAAAACTGTTTTTT. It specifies CASTHEGGFEKLFF.

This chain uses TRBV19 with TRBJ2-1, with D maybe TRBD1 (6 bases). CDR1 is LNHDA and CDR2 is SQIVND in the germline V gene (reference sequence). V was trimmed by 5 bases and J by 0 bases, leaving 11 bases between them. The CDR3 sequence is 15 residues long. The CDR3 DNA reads TGTGCCAGTAGTCCCGGACAGAGCTCCTACAATGAGCAGTTCTTC. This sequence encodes CASSPGQSSYNEQFF.

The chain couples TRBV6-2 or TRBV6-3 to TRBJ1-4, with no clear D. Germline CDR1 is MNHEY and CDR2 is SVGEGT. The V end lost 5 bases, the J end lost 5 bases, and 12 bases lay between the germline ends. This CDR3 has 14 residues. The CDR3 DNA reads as TGTGCCAGCAGTCGGAACTTAGAGAATGAAAAACTGTTTTTT. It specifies CASSRNLENEKLFF.

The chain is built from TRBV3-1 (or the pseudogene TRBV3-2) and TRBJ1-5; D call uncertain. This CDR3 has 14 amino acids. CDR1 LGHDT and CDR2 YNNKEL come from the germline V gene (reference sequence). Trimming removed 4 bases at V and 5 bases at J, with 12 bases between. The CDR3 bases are TGTGCCAGCAGCCCCACCGTGTCGGATCAGCCCCAGCATTTT. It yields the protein CASSPTVSDQPQHF.

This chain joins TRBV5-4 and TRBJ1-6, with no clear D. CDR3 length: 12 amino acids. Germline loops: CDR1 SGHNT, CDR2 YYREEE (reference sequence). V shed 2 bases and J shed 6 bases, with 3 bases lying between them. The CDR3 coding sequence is TGTGCCAGCAGCTTACTTAATTCACCCCTCCACTTT. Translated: CASSLLNSPLHF.

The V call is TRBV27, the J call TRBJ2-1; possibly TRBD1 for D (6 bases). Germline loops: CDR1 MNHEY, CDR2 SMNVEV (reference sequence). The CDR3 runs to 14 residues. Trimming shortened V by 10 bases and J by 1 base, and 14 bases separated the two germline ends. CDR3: CATRWDMSYNEQFF. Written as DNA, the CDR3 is TGTGCCACCCGCTGGGACATGTCCTACAATGAGCAGTTCTTC.

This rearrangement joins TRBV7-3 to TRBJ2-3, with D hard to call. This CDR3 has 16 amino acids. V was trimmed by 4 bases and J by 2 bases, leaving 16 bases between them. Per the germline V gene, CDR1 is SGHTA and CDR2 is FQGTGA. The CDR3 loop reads CASSSLPLTHTDTQYF. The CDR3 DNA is TGTGCCAGCAGCTCTCTCCCGCTAACCCACACAGATACGCAGTATTTT. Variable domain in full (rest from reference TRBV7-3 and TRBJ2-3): GAGVSQTPSNKVTEKGKYVELRCDPISGHTALYWYRQSLGQGPEFLIYFQGTGAADDSGLPNDRFFAVRPEGSVSTLKIQRTERGDSAVYLCASSSLPLTHTDTQYFGPGTRLTVL.

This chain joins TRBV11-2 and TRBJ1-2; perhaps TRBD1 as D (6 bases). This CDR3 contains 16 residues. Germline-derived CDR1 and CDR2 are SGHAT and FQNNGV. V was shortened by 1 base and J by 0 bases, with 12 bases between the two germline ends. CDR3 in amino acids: CASSLGDMPPNYGYTF. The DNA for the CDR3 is TGTGCCAGCAGCTTAGGGGACATGCCTCCTAACTATGGCTACACCTTC.

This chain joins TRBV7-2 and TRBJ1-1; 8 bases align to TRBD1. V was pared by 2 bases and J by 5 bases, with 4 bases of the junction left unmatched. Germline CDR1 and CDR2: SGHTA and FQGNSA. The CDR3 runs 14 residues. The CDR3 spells CASSLSGGLTEAFF. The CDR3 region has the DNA TGTGCCAGCAGCTTATCAGGGGGCCTTACTGAAGCTTTCTTT.

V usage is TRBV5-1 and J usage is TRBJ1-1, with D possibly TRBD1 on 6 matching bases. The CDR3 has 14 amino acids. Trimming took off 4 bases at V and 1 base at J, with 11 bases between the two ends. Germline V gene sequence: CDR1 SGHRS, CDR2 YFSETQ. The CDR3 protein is CASSPAGENTEAFF. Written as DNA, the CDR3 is TGCGCCAGCAGCCCGGCAGGGGAGAACACTGAAGCTTTCTTT.

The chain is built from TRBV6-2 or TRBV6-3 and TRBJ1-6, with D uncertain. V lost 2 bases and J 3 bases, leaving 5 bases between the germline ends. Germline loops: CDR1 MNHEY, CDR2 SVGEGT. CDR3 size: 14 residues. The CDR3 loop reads CASSYRDYNSPLHF. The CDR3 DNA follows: TGTGCCAGCAGTTACAGGGACTATAATTCACCCCTCCACTTT.

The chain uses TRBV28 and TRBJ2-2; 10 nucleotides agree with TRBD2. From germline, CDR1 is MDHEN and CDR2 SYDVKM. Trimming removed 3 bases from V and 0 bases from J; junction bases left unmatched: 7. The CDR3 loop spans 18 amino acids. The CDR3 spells CASSFSRLAGANTGELFF. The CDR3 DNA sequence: TGTGCCAGCAGTTTCTCGCGGCTAGCGGGAGCGAACACCGGGGAGCTGTTTTTT.

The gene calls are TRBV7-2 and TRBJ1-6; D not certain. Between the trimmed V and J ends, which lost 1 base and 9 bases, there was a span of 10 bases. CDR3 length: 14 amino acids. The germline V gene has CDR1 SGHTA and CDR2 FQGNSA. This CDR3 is CASSLGYGVSPLHF. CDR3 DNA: TGTGCCAGCAGCTTAGGTTACGGGGTTTCACCCCTCCACTTT.

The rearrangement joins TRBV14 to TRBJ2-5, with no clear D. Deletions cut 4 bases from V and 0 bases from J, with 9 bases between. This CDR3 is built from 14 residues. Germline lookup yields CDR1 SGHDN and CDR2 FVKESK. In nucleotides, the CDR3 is TGTGCCAGCAGCCCTCGGGCAAACCAAGAGACCCAGTACTTC. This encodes CASSPRANQETQYF.

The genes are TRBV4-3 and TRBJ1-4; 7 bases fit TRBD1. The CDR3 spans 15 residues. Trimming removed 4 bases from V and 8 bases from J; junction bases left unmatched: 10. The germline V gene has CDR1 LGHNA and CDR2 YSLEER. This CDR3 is CASSRSRDRGEKLFF. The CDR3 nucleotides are TGCGCCAGCAGCCGGAGCCGGGACAGAGGAGAAAAACTGTTTTTT.

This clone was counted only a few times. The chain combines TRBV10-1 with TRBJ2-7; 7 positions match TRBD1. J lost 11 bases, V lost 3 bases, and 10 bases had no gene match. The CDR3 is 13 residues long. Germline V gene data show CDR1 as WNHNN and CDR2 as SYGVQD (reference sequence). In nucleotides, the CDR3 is TGCGCCAGCAGTGACCAAAGGACAGGCATGAAGTACTTC. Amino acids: CASSDQRTGMKYF.

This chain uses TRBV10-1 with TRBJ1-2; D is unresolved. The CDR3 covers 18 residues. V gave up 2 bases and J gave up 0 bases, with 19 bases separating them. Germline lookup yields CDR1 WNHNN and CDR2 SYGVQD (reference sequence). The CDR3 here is CASSETDPGETSNYGYTF. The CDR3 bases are TGCGCCAGCAGTGAGACCGACCCTGGAGAAACGTCTAACTATGGCTACACCTTC.

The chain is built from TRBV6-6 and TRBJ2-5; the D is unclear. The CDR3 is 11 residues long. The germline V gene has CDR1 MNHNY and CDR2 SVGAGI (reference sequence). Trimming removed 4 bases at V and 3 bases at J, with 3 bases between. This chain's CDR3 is CASSLKETQYF. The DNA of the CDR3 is TGTGCCAGCAGTTTAAAAGAGACCCAGTACTTC.

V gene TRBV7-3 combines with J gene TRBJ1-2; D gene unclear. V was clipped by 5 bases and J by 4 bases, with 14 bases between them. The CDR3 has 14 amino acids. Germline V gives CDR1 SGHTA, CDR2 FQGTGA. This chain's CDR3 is CASSPGPGLYGYTF. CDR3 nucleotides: TGTGCCAGCAGCCCTGGACCGGGTCTCTATGGCTACACCTTC.